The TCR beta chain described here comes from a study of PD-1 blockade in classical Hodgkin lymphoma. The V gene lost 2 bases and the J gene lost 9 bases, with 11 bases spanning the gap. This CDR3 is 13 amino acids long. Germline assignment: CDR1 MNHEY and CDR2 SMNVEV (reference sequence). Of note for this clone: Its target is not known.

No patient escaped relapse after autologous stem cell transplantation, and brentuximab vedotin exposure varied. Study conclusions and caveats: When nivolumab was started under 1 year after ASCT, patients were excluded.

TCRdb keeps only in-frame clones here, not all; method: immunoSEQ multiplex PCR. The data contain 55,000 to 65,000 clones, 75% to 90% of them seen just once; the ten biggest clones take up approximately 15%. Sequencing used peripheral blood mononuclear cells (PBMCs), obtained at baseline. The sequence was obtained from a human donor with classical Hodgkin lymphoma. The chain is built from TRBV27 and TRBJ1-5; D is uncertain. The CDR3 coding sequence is TGTGCCAGCAGTTTAACCCCCCGGTCGCCCCAGCATTTT. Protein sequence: CASSLTPRSPQHF.